What follows is one T cell receptor beta chain and its context. Its antigen is unknown. The CDR3 covers 15 residues. Germline loops: CDR1 SGHAT, CDR2 FQNNGV. V was clipped by 4 bases and J by 2 bases; unmatched bases: 6. The donors, healthy adults who were HIV-negative, had experienced no recent acute infections or vaccinations. The authors ran unsorted PBMC replicate PCRs on approximately 300 ng DNA, 25,000 to 35,000 T cell genomes. Spread over ten immunoSEQ deep assay plates, unsorted PBMC DNA underwent sequencing. Libraries were prepared by immunoSEQ multiplex PCR; TCRdb keeps only in-frame clonotypes and omits some of them. The sample lists roughly 95,000 clones, roughly 50% seen once, with about 15% in the top ten. These data are taken from a study of shared clonotypes between healthy human individuals. Study findings and constraints: The diversity represented, both genetic and in exposure history, was limited by few donors.

The receptor comes from a woman between 40 and 50 years old in good health. Some clones in this sample may be carry-over from other donors' samples. Sequenced: PBMCs. The genes are TRBV11-2 and TRBJ2-7; 9 positions match TRBD2. The DNA for the CDR3 is TGTGCCAGCAGCTCCTCCGGGACTAGCACCTACGAGCAGTACTTC. Residues: CASSSSGTSTYEQYF.